This T cell receptor (beta chain) was profiled in a study of circulating and synovial CD4+ cells in juvenile arthritis. Assay: immunoSEQ multiplex PCR; the TCRdb copy retains only in-frame clones and omits some. Of about 35,000 clones in the sample, nearly 95% are singletons; the top ten hold 0.16%. V lost 0 bases to trimming and J lost 9 bases, with 19 bases between them. The CDR3 has 17 residues. Germline loops: CDR1 SGDLS, CDR2 YYNGEE. The sample comprised CD4+ T cells from blood. The sequence was obtained from a human donor with juvenile idiopathic arthritis. The rearrangement links TRBV9 to TRBJ1-6; D possibly corresponds to TRBD1 (6 bases). Written as DNA, the CDR3 is TGTGCCAGCAGCGTAGGGGATGGGGGCCCTTACGCTTCACCCCTCCACTTT. Translation gives CASSVGDGGPYASPLHF. Using reference TRBV9 and TRBJ1-6 for the parts outside the CDR3, the full variable domain is DSGVTQTPKHLITATGQRVTLRCSPRSGDLSVYWYQQSLDQGLQFLIQYYNGEERAKGNILERFSAQQFPDLHSELNLSSLELGDSALYFCASSVGDGGPYASPLHFGNGTRLTVT.